This T cell receptor beta chain comes out of a study of regulatory dendritic cells for organ transplantation. The CDR3 runs 17 residues. CDR1 and CDR2 (germline): SGHTA, FQGNSA. V shed 1 base, J shed 4 bases, and the junction held 9 bases outside the gene matches. This table comes from immunoSEQ multiplex PCR, and its TCRdb copy is limited to in-frame clones, with some not included. The table shows under 35,000 clones, with 85% to 90% occurring only once. The sample taken for sequencing was naive CD4+ T cells from blood. As for subset: CD45RA+ naive T cells. The clonotype was recovered from a human donor in good health. The gene calls are TRBV7-2 and TRBJ2-5; 10 nucleotides match TRBD1. The CDR3 DNA follows: TGTGCCAGCAGCTTAGATCTGAGACAGGGGGCACGAGAGACCCAGTACTTC. It translates to CASSLDLRQGARETQYF.